The entry that follows covers one TCR beta chain sequence. Its matching antigen is unknown. V was clipped by 4 bases and J by 2 bases, with 15 bases between them. The germline V gene has CDR1 MRHNA and CDR2 SNTAGT. CDR3 length equals 15 residues. Profiling relied on immunoSEQ multiplex PCR, and the TCRdb table lists in-frame clones only, not all of them. The sample yields 25,000 to 35,000 clones, 65% to 75% seen once. This sample was taken from a study of PD-1 blockade in classical Hodgkin lymphoma. Across the whole study: Patients were dosed intravenously with nivolumab at 3 mg/kg every 2 weeks. General study points: Reports indicated that newly diagnosed patients had lower baseline TCR diversity than healthy donors did. Lower baseline TCR diversity marked trial partial responders and progressors.

Exposure to brentuximab vedotin varied, and each patient had relapsed following autologous stem cell transplantation. Complete response, partial response or progressive disease was recorded as best response. The chain joins TRBV6-4 to TRBJ2-7, with D possibly being TRBD2 (7 bases). The clonotype was recovered from a human donor with classical Hodgkin lymphoma. This specimen consisted of peripheral blood mononuclear cells (PBMCs), obtained before the second cycle of nivolumab. CDR3 nucleotides: TGTGCCAGCAGTGCGAGTCTGGGGGGGCCCTACGAGCAGTACTTC. Translation gives CASSASLGGPYEQYF.